A selection of T cell receptor beta chains follows, all from one sample in a study of T-cell reconstitution after alpha-beta-depleted transplantation in children. TCRdb recomputed calls from the PCR reads with MiXCR, one row per CDR3 protein. The sample has about 400,000 distinct CDR3 sequences, roughly 20% seen once. The specimen comprised PBMCs from the stem cell graft donor, sampled from the stem cell graft. The receptors were sampled from a human donor who donated a stem cell graft to a child with acute myeloid leukemia. CDR3s include the opening cysteine and the closing phenylalanine or tryptophan. A D gene is named only where the DNA matches it firmly. Part of the rows lack a size; the others show once, few, many or a class for expanded clones.

d_call j_call clone_size v_call cdr3_aa cdr3_nt
TRBD2 TRBJ2-1 many TRBV2 CASKTSGSSPEQFF TGTGCCAGCAAGACTAGCGGGAGTTCGCCTGAGCAGTTCTTC
TRBD2 TRBJ2-5 few TRBV6-1 CASSTLAGVGETQYF TGTGCCAGCAGCACACTAGCGGGAGTTGGTGAGACCCAGTACTTC
TRBD2 TRBJ2-7 NA TRBV4-1 CASSQDPPGLAGNYEQYF TGCGCCAGCAGCCAAGATCCCCCTGGACTAGCGGGGAATTACGAGCAGTACTTC
TRBD2 TRBJ2-1 NA TRBV7-2 CASSPLPSGGGGEQFF TGTGCCAGCAGCCCACTGCCTAGCGGGGGCGGGGGTGAGCAGTTCTTC
TRBD1 TRBJ2-7 few TRBV7-9 CASSFPGQAYEQYF TGTGCCAGCAGCTTTCCGGGACAGGCCTACGAGCAGTACTTC
NA TRBJ1-1 many TRBV5-1 CASSHGRPSEAFF TGCGCCAGCAGCCACGGGAGGCCGTCGGAAGCTTTCTTT
NA TRBJ2-1 many TRBV20-1 CSAIGVGVYNEQFF TGCAGTGCTATAGGCGTCGGGGTTTACAATGAGCAGTTCTTC
TRBD2 TRBJ2-3 many TRBV20-1 CSARDGLAGDTDTQYF TGCAGTGCTAGAGACGGACTAGCGGGAGACACAGATACGCAGTATTTT
NA TRBJ2-7 NA TRBV21-1 CASGYWISSAESYEQYF TGTGCCAGCGGATATTGGATATCTAGTGCAGAGTCCTACGAGCAGTACTTC
NA TRBJ1-3 few TRBV12-3/TRBV12-4 CASSHGTLGNTIYF TGTGCCAGCAGTCACGGGACTCTAGGAAACACCATATATTTT
NA TRBJ2-7 NA TRBV5-1 CASSLVSEPTYEQYF TGCGCCAGCAGCTTAGTGTCAGAACCGACCTACGAGCAGTACTTC
TRBD2 TRBJ2-7 few TRBV20-1 CSALRPTSGSYEQYF TGCAGTGCCCTCCGCCCCACTAGCGGGAGTTACGAGCAGTACTTC
NA TRBJ1-1 few TRBV6-2/TRBV6-3 CASSKTPGPANTEAFF TGTGCCAGCAGCAAGACACCGGGACCTGCGAACACTGAAGCTTTCTTT
NA TRBJ2-7 many TRBV29-1 CSVKQGGIYEQYF TGCAGCGTCAAACAGGGGGGGATCTACGAGCAGTACTTC
TRBD2 TRBJ2-3 many TRBV20-1 CSARVRLLAGGGTDTQYF TGCAGTGCTAGAGTCCGACTACTAGCGGGAGGCGGCACAGATACGCAGTATTTT
NA TRBJ2-1 NA TRBV7-9 CASSPTWTETRSEQFF TGTGCCAGCAGCCCCACTTGGACAGAAACACGCAGCGAGCAGTTCTTC
NA TRBJ2-1 NA TRBV6-6 CARSSPDEQFF TGTGCCCGCAGTTCCCCCGATGAGCAGTTCTTC
TRBD2 TRBJ2-3 NA TRBV13 CASSLGLRAGYTDTQYF TGTGCCAGCAGCTTAGGGCTCCGAGCGGGATACACAGATACGCAGTATTTT
TRBD2 TRBJ2-2 many TRBV12-3/TRBV12-4 CASSLGGLAVLGELFF TGTGCCAGCAGTTTAGGTGGACTAGCGGTCCTCGGGGAGCTGTTTTTT
NA TRBJ2-7 NA TRBV10-3 CAISEDFYEQYF TGTGCCATCAGCGAAGACTTCTACGAGCAGTACTTC